These T cell receptor beta chains were read from a single sample in a study of T-cell reconstitution after alpha-beta-depleted transplantation in children. TCRdb recomputed calls from the PCR reads with MiXCR, one row per CDR3 protein. The sample holds roughly 340,000 distinct CDR3 sequences, about a sixth seen once. The sequencing used PBMCs, mostly from graft donor cells, collected 360 days after TCRalphabeta/CD19-depleted stem cell transplant. Receptors originate from a male patient between 2 and 10 years old who had a stem cell transplant for acute lymphoblastic leukemia, so the T cells may come from the graft donor. CDR3s include the opening cysteine and the closing phenylalanine or tryptophan. D genes are given only for firm matches. A row's size may be missing; if present it is once, few, many or a size class.

CDR3 DNA: TGCGCCAGCAGCAGAACAGGGAATGTTGGCTACACCTTC; CDR3 protein: CASSRTGNVGYTF; clone size: NA; D gene: NA; J gene: TRBJ1-2; V gene: TRBV5-1; CDR3 length: 13
CDR3 DNA: TGCGCCAGCAGTGGGGGACTAGCGGACACCGGGGAGCTGTTTTTT; CDR3 protein: CASSGGLADTGELFF; clone size: few; D gene: TRBD2; J gene: TRBJ2-2; V gene: TRBV5-1; CDR3 length: 15
CDR3 DNA: TGCAGTGCCAGGGTCGCGGGAGGCGTTATCCTTACGCAGTATTTT; CDR3 protein: CSARVAGGVILTQYF; clone size: NA; D gene: TRBD2; J gene: TRBJ2-3; V gene: TRBV20-1; CDR3 length: 15
CDR3 DNA: TGTGCCAGCAGTTATCAGACAGGTTGGTCTGGGGCCAACGTCCTGACTTTC; CDR3 protein: CASSYQTGWSGANVLTF; clone size: few; D gene: NA; J gene: TRBJ2-6; V gene: TRBV6-2/TRBV6-3; CDR3 length: 17
CDR3 DNA: TGCGCCAGCAGCCCGACGGCTAGCGGGGCATACAATGAGCAGTTCTTC; CDR3 protein: CASSPTASGAYNEQFF; clone size: NA; D gene: TRBD2; J gene: TRBJ2-1; V gene: TRBV4-3; CDR3 length: 16
CDR3 DNA: TGTGCCAGCAGTCCTTCAGGGGGGCTCTCCTACAATGAGCAGTTCTTC; CDR3 protein: CASSPSGGLSYNEQFF; clone size: NA; D gene: NA; J gene: TRBJ2-1; V gene: TRBV12-3/TRBV12-4; CDR3 length: 16
CDR3 DNA: TGTGCCAGCAGCAGGACAGGGGGTATCTCCTACGAGCAGTACTTC; CDR3 protein: CASSRTGGISYEQYF; clone size: NA; D gene: TRBD1; J gene: TRBJ2-7; V gene: TRBV28; CDR3 length: 15
CDR3 DNA: TGCGCCAGCAGCTTGCCAGGGGCACAAAATACGCAGTATTTT; CDR3 protein: CASSLPGAQNTQYF; clone size: few; D gene: NA; J gene: TRBJ2-3; V gene: TRBV5-1; CDR3 length: 14
CDR3 DNA: TGTGCCAGCAGTTTTCCGGGTTATCTGGGGGAGTTCTTC; CDR3 protein: CASSFPGYLGEFF; clone size: few; D gene: NA; J gene: TRBJ2-1; V gene: TRBV27; CDR3 length: 13
CDR3 DNA: TGTGCCAGCAGCGACGGTTGGGACAGGGGAATACCCTCTACCTACGAGCAGTACTTC; CDR3 protein: CASSDGWDRGIPSTYEQYF; clone size: few; D gene: TRBD1; J gene: TRBJ2-7; V gene: TRBV28; CDR3 length: 19
CDR3 DNA: TGTGCCATCAGTGAGGAGGGGAACTATGGCTACACCTTC; CDR3 protein: CAISEEGNYGYTF; clone size: NA; D gene: NA; J gene: TRBJ1-2; V gene: TRBV10-3; CDR3 length: 13
CDR3 DNA: TGTGCCACTAGTATCGCAAAGGGGACTGAAGCTTTCTTT; CDR3 protein: CATSIAKGTEAFF; clone size: once; D gene: NA; J gene: TRBJ1-1; V gene: TRBV19; CDR3 length: 13
CDR3 DNA: TGTGCCAGCAGGGAGAAAGTGGGGATCGGCGGGGAGCTGTTTTTT; CDR3 protein: CASREKVGIGGELFF; clone size: NA; D gene: NA; J gene: TRBJ2-2; V gene: TRBV28; CDR3 length: 15
CDR3 DNA: TGCAGCGTTGAGGGTCTCACAGCGGGAGGCTACAATGAGCAGTTCTTC; CDR3 protein: CSVEGLTAGGYNEQFF; clone size: few; D gene: TRBD2; J gene: TRBJ2-1; V gene: TRBV29-1; CDR3 length: 16
CDR3 DNA: TGTGCCAGCAGCGGCCGGGATGGGGAAAAACTGTTTTTT; CDR3 protein: CASSGRDGEKLFF; clone size: NA; D gene: NA; J gene: TRBJ1-4; V gene: TRBV28; CDR3 length: 13
CDR3 DNA: TGCAGTGCTAGAGAGAGGCCGCTTTTTGCAGATACGCAGTATTTT; CDR3 protein: CSARERPLFADTQYF; clone size: few; D gene: NA; J gene: TRBJ2-3; V gene: TRBV20-1; CDR3 length: 15
CDR3 DNA: TGTGCCAGCAGTGGACTAGCGAAAAGGAAGTTCTTC; CDR3 protein: CASSGLAKRKFF; clone size: NA; D gene: TRBD2; J gene: TRBJ2-1; V gene: TRBV6-2/TRBV6-3; CDR3 length: 12
CDR3 DNA: TGCAGTGCTGGTAGCTTATCGGGGCGGGAGACCCAGTACTTC; CDR3 protein: CSAGSLSGRETQYF; clone size: few; D gene: NA; J gene: TRBJ2-5; V gene: TRBV20-1; CDR3 length: 14
CDR3 DNA: TGCGCCAGCAGCCGGACAGAGACCGGGGAGCTGTTTTTT; CDR3 protein: CASSRTETGELFF; clone size: many; D gene: NA; J gene: TRBJ2-2; V gene: TRBV5-1; CDR3 length: 13
CDR3 DNA: TGCAGCGTTGAAAACAGATTAACCACAGATACGCAGTATTTT; CDR3 protein: CSVENRLTTDTQYF; clone size: many; D gene: NA; J gene: TRBJ2-3; V gene: TRBV29-1; CDR3 length: 14
CDR3 DNA: TGTGCCAGCAGCGAAAATAGGACAGGGTGGGGTGGCTACACCTTC; CDR3 protein: CASSENRTGWGGYTF; clone size: few; D gene: TRBD1; J gene: TRBJ1-2; V gene: TRBV7-8; CDR3 length: 15
CDR3 DNA: TGTGCCAGCAGCTTATCCGGCCACGATCCCCAAGAGACCCAGTACTTC; CDR3 protein: CASSLSGHDPQETQYF; clone size: NA; D gene: NA; J gene: TRBJ2-5; V gene: TRBV7-9; CDR3 length: 16
CDR3 DNA: TGTGCCAGCAGTTCTCTGGTCGGGAGCTCCTACGAGCAGTACTTC; CDR3 protein: CASSSLVGSSYEQYF; clone size: many; D gene: NA; J gene: TRBJ2-7; V gene: TRBV12-3/TRBV12-4; CDR3 length: 15
CDR3 DNA: TGTGCCTTCGGGGATAACAGGGCCCACTTAGCCAAAAACATTCAGTACTTC; CDR3 protein: CAFGDNRAHLAKNIQYF; clone size: NA; D gene: NA; J gene: TRBJ2-4; V gene: TRBV12-3/TRBV12-4; CDR3 length: 17
CDR3 DNA: TGTGCCAGCAGCGTAGGTGGTTTAGAGACAGGGCCTTGGTACGAGCAGTACTTC; CDR3 protein: CASSVGGLETGPWYEQYF; clone size: few; D gene: TRBD1; J gene: TRBJ2-7; V gene: TRBV9; CDR3 length: 18
CDR3 DNA: TGTGCTAGTGGTTGGGCAGGTTATAGCAATCAGCCCCAGCATTTT; CDR3 protein: CASGWAGYSNQPQHF; clone size: NA; D gene: NA; J gene: TRBJ1-5; V gene: TRBV12-5; CDR3 length: 15
CDR3 DNA: TGTACCAGCAGTTTCTACCCTCCCACAGGGGATCGTGCAAATCAGCCCCAGCATTTT; CDR3 protein: CTSSFYPPTGDRANQPQHF; clone size: once; D gene: TRBD1; J gene: TRBJ1-5; V gene: TRBV2; CDR3 length: 19
CDR3 DNA: TGTGCCAGCAGCTCCATCTCGTGGGGGAGCTCCTACGAGCAGTACTTC; CDR3 protein: CASSSISWGSSYEQYF; clone size: few; D gene: NA; J gene: TRBJ2-7; V gene: TRBV7-9; CDR3 length: 16
CDR3 DNA: TGCGCCAGCAGCCAAGAAACGGGTTATAATGAAAAACTGTTTTTT; CDR3 protein: CASSQETGYNEKLFF; clone size: NA; D gene: NA; J gene: TRBJ1-4; V gene: TRBV4-3; CDR3 length: 15
CDR3 DNA: TGTGCCAGCAGCCAAGAAGCCAGCGGTGCGTCCCTTCGCCGGGAGCAGTACTTC; CDR3 protein: CASSQEASGASLRREQYF; clone size: NA; D gene: NA; J gene: TRBJ2-7; V gene: TRBV4-2; CDR3 length: 18
CDR3 DNA: TGTGCCAGCAATCCCCTCCGGCCGGGACTCCCCCGTGAGACCCAGTACTTC; CDR3 protein: CASNPLRPGLPRETQYF; clone size: few; D gene: NA; J gene: TRBJ2-5; V gene: TRBV28; CDR3 length: 17
CDR3 DNA: TGCAGTTCCACCCTAGCGGGCGGCTACAATGAGCAGTTCTTC; CDR3 protein: CSSTLAGGYNEQFF; clone size: NA; D gene: TRBD2; J gene: TRBJ2-1; V gene: TRBV20-1; CDR3 length: 14
CDR3 DNA: TGCAGTGCTAGAGATCGGGACAGGGGTGTCTATGGCTACACCTTC; CDR3 protein: CSARDRDRGVYGYTF; clone size: NA; D gene: TRBD1; J gene: TRBJ1-2; V gene: TRBV20-1; CDR3 length: 15
CDR3 DNA: TGTGCCAGCAGCTTAGTTCCACCGAGGACAGGGGGAAACATTCAGTACTTC; CDR3 protein: CASSLVPPRTGGNIQYF; clone size: many; D gene: TRBD1; J gene: TRBJ2-4; V gene: TRBV7-8; CDR3 length: 17
CDR3 DNA: TGTGCCAGCAGCTTAATAACGACTAGCTCTACCGGCAATGAGCAGTTCTTC; CDR3 protein: CASSLITTSSTGNEQFF; clone size: few; D gene: TRBD2; J gene: TRBJ2-1; V gene: TRBV5-6; CDR3 length: 17
CDR3 DNA: TGTGCCAGCAGCCTTACCAGCGGGAGCGAGCAGTTCTTC; CDR3 protein: CASSLTSGSEQFF; clone size: few; D gene: TRBD2; J gene: TRBJ2-1; V gene: TRBV28; CDR3 length: 13
CDR3 DNA: TGCGCCAGCAGCCATACGACACAGGATCAGCCCCAGCATTTT; CDR3 protein: CASSHTTQDQPQHF; clone size: NA; D gene: NA; J gene: TRBJ1-5; V gene: TRBV4-3; CDR3 length: 14
CDR3 DNA: TGTGCCAGCAGTAGACAGGGAGGAGAAGATACGCAGTATTTT; CDR3 protein: CASSRQGGEDTQYF; clone size: NA; D gene: NA; J gene: TRBJ2-3; V gene: TRBV25-1; CDR3 length: 14
CDR3 DNA: TGTGCCAGCAGTACCTCCGGGACGAGGATCACCGGGGAGCTGTTTTTT; CDR3 protein: CASSTSGTRITGELFF; clone size: NA; D gene: NA; J gene: TRBJ2-2; V gene: TRBV6-1; CDR3 length: 16
CDR3 DNA: TGTGCCAGCGGGGAAGCGGGAGCTTTAGATACGCAGTATTTT; CDR3 protein: CASGEAGALDTQYF; clone size: few; D gene: TRBD2; J gene: TRBJ2-3; V gene: TRBV7-9; CDR3 length: 14
CDR3 DNA: TGTGCCAGCAGTTTATCACGGGCTCGGGAAAAACTGTTTTTT; CDR3 protein: CASSLSRAREKLFF; clone size: few; D gene: NA; J gene: TRBJ1-4; V gene: TRBV27; CDR3 length: 14
CDR3 DNA: TGTGCCAGCAGTTTACCCGGGACAGGGGTAAACACCATATATTTT; CDR3 protein: CASSLPGTGVNTIYF; clone size: NA; D gene: TRBD1; J gene: TRBJ1-3; V gene: TRBV28; CDR3 length: 15
CDR3 DNA: TGCGCCAGCAGCCAAGGGCGGGATTTCACAGATACGCAGTATTTT; CDR3 protein: CASSQGRDFTDTQYF; clone size: many; D gene: NA; J gene: TRBJ2-3; V gene: TRBV4-3; CDR3 length: 15
CDR3 DNA: TGTGCCAGCAGCCCCGTGGCGGGAGGAGTTCCCGGGGAGCTGTTTTTT; CDR3 protein: CASSPVAGGVPGELFF; clone size: few; D gene: TRBD2; J gene: TRBJ2-2; V gene: TRBV7-3; CDR3 length: 16
CDR3 DNA: TGTGCCAGCAGCACCGGGACTGTTCCTAATTCACCCCTCCACTTT; CDR3 protein: CASSTGTVPNSPLHF; clone size: few; D gene: NA; J gene: TRBJ1-6; V gene: TRBV7-8; CDR3 length: 15
CDR3 DNA: TGTGCCAGTAGTATTCCCCTTCAAGGTAATGAGCAGTTCTTC; CDR3 protein: CASSIPLQGNEQFF; clone size: few; D gene: NA; J gene: TRBJ2-1; V gene: TRBV19; CDR3 length: 14
CDR3 DNA: TGTGCCAGCAGTTCCCCCCCCAGCGGTCCCTACAATGAGCAGTTCTTC; CDR3 protein: CASSSPPSGPYNEQFF; clone size: NA; D gene: NA; J gene: TRBJ2-1; V gene: TRBV12-3/TRBV12-4; CDR3 length: 16
CDR3 DNA: TGTGCCAGCACCGGCCTAGCGGGAGAAGGAGAGACCCAGTACTTC; CDR3 protein: CASTGLAGEGETQYF; clone size: few; D gene: TRBD2; J gene: TRBJ2-5; V gene: TRBV27; CDR3 length: 15
CDR3 DNA: TGTGCCAGCAGCCTGGCTGCGTACCAAGAGACCCAGTACTTC; CDR3 protein: CASSLAAYQETQYF; clone size: NA; D gene: NA; J gene: TRBJ2-5; V gene: TRBV28; CDR3 length: 14
CDR3 DNA: TGCGCCAGCAGCCGACAGGGCCTGAACTCCGATGGCTACACCTTC; CDR3 protein: CASSRQGLNSDGYTF; clone size: NA; D gene: TRBD1; J gene: TRBJ1-2; V gene: TRBV5-1; CDR3 length: 15
CDR3 DNA: TGTGCCAGCAGTGAGAGTGGGATGGCAGATACGCAGTATTTT; CDR3 protein: CASSESGMADTQYF; clone size: few; D gene: NA; J gene: TRBJ2-3; V gene: TRBV6-1; CDR3 length: 14
CDR3 DNA: TGCGCCAGCAGCCAAGTATCTTCAACTAATGAAAAACTGTTTTTT; CDR3 protein: CASSQVSSTNEKLFF; clone size: few; D gene: NA; J gene: TRBJ1-4; V gene: TRBV4-1; CDR3 length: 15
CDR3 DNA: TGTGCCAGCAGTGAATTGGGAAATTCACCCCTCCACTTT; CDR3 protein: CASSELGNSPLHF; clone size: few; D gene: NA; J gene: TRBJ1-6; V gene: TRBV6-4; CDR3 length: 13
CDR3 DNA: TGCGCCAGCAGCTTTTCGGGGCGGGACACCGGGGAGCTGTTTTTT; CDR3 protein: CASSFSGRDTGELFF; clone size: NA; D gene: NA; J gene: TRBJ2-2; V gene: TRBV5-1; CDR3 length: 15
CDR3 DNA: TGTGCCAGCAGCCAGCGGCAGAACGCCGGGGAGCGTTTTTTT; CDR3 protein: CASSQRQNAGERFF; clone size: many; D gene: NA; J gene: TRBJ2-2; V gene: TRBV14; CDR3 length: 14